This T cell receptor beta chain is from a study of CD4 T cells in relation to SARS-CoV-2 and coronaviruses. Trimming shortened V by 2 bases and J by 0 bases, and 13 bases separated the two germline ends. The CDR3 is 16 amino acids. CDR1 is MNHNY and CDR2 is SVGAGI in the germline V gene (reference sequence). The unexposed donors gave CD4+ T cells in about 2011-2019, prior to COVID-19. Generated by immunoSEQ multiplex PCR, the TCRdb table keeps only in-frame clones and is missing some. The sample includes about 59,000 clones, roughly 89% of them seen just once. This clone was seen a few times. This TCR was recovered from a human donor in good health. Sequenced sample: memory CD4+ T cells from PBMCs. The chain joins TRBV6-6 to TRBJ1-1, with a possible D match to TRBD1 (5 bases). The CDR3 protein is CASSYVGGTLNTEAFF. The CDR3 region has the DNA TGTGCCAGCAGTTACGTGGGGGGGACCCTGAACACTGAAGCTTTCTTT.